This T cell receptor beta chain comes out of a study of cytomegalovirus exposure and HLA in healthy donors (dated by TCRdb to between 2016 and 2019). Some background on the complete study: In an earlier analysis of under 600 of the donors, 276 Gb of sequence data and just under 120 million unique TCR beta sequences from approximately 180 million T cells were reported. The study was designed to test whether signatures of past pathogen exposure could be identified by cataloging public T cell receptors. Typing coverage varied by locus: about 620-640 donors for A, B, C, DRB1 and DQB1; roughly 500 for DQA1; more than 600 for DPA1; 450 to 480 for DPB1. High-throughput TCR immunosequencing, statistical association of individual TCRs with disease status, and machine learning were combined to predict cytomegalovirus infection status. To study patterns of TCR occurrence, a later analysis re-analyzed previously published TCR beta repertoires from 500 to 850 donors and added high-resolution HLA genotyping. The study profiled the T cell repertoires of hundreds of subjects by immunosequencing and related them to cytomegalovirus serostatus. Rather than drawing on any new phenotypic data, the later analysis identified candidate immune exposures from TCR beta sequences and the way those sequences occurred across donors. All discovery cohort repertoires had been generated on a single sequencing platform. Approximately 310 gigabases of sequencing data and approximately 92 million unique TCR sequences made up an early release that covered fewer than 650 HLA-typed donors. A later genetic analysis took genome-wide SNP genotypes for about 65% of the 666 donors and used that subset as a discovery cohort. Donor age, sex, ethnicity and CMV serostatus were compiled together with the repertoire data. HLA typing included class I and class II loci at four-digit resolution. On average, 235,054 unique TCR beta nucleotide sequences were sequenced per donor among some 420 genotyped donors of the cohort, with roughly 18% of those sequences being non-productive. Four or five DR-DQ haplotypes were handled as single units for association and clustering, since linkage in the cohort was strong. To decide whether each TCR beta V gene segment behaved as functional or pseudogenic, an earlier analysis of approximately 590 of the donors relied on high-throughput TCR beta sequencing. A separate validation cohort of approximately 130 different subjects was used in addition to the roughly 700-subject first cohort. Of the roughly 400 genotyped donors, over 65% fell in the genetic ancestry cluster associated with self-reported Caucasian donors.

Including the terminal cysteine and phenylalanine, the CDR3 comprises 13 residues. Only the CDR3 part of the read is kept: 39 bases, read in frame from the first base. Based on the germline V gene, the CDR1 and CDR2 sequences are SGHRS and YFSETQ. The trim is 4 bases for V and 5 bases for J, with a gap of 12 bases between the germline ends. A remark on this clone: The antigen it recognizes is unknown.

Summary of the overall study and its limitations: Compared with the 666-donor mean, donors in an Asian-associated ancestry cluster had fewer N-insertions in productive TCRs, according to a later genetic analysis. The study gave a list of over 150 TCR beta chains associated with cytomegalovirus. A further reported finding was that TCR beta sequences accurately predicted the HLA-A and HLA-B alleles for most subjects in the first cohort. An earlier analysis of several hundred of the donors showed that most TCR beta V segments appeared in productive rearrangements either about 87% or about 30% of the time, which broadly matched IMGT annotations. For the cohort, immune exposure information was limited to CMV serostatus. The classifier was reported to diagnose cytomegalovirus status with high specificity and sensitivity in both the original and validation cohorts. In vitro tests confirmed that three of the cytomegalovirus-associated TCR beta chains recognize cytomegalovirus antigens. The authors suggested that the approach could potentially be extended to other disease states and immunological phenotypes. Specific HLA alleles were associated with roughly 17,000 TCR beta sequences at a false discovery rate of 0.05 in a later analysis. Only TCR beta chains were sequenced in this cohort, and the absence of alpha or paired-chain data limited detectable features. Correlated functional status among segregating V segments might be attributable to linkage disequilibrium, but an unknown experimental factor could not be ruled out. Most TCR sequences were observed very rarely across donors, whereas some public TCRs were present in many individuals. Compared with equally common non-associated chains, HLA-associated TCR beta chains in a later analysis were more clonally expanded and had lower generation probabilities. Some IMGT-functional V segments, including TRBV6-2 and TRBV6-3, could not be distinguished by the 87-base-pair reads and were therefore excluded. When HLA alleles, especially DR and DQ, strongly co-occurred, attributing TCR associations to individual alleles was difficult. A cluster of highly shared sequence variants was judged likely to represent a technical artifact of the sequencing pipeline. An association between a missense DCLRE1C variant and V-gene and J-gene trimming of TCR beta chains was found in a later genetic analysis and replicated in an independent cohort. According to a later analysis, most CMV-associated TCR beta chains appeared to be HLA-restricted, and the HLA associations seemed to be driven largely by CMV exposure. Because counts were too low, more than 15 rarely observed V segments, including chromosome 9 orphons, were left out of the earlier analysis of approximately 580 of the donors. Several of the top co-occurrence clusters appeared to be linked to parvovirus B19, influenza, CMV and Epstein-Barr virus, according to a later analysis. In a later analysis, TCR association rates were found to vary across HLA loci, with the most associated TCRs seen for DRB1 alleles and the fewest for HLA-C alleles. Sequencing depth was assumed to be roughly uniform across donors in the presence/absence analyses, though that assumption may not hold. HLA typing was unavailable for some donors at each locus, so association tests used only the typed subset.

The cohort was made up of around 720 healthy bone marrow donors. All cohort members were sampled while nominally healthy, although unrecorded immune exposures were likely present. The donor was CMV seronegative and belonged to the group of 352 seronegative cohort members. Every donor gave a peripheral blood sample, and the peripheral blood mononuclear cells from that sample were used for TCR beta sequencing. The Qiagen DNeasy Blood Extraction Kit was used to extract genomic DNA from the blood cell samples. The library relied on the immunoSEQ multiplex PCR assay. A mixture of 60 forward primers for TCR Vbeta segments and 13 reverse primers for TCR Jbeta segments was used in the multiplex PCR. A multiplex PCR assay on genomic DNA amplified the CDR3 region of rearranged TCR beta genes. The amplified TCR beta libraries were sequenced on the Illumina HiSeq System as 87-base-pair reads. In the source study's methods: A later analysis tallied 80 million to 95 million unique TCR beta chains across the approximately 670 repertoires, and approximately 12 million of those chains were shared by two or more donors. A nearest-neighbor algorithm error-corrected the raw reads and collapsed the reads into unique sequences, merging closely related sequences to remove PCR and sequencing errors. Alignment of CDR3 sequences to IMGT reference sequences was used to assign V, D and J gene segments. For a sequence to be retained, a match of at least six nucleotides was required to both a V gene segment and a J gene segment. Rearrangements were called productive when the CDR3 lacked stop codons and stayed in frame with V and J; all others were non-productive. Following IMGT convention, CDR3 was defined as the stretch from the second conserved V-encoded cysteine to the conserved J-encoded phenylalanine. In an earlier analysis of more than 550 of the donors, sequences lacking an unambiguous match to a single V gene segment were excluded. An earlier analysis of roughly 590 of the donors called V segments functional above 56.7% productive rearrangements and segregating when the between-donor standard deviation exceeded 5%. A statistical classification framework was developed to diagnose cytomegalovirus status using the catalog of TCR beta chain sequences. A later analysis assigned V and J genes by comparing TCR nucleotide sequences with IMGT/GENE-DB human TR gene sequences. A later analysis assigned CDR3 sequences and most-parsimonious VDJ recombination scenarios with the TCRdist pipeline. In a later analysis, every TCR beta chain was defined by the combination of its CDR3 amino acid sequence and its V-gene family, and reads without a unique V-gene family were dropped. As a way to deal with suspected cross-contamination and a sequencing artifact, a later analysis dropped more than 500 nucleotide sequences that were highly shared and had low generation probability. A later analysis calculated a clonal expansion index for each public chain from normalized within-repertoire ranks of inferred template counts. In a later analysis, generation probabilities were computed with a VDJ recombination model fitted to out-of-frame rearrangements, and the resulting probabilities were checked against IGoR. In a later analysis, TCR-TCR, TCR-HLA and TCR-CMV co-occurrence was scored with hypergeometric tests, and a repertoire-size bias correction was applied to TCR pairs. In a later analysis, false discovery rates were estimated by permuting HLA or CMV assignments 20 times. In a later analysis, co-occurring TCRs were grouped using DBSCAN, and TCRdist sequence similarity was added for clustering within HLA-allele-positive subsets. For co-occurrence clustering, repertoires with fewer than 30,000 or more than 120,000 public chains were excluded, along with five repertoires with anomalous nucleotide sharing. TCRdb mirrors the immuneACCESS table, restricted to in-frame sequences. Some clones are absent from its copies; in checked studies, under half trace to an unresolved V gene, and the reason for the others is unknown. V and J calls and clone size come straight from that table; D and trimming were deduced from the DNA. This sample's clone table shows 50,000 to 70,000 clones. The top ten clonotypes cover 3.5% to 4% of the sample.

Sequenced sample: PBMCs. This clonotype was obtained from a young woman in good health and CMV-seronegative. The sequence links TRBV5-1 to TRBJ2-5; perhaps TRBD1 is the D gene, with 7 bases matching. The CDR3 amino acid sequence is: CASSPAGGETQYF. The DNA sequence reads TGCGCCAGCAGCCCAGCAGGGGGGGAGACCCAGTACTTC.